The rows below give T cell receptor beta chains drawn from one sample of a study of OX40 agonist ivuxolimab in advanced cancers. Clones were sequenced by immunoSEQ multiplex PCR, and TCRdb holds only the in-frame ones, with some missing. The sample holds tens of thousands of clones, 85% to 90% seen once. Sequencing used CD4+ or CD8+ T cells sorted from blood, obtained in a trial of the OX40 agonist ivuxolimab. The source is an adult with an advanced solid tumor such as melanoma, head and neck, liver or kidney cancer. CDR3s include the opening cysteine and the closing phenylalanine or tryptophan. The D gene is left open where the match is weak. Clone sizes are given selectively: once, few, many, or a class where the clone is expanded.

DNA,CDR3,D,J,size,V
TGTGCCAGCAGCGATTCGGGCTATGGCTACACCTTC,CASSDSGYGYTF,NA,TRBJ1-2,NA,TRBV7-9
TGTGCCAGCAGCTTGAGGTCGGGGGAGCAGTTCTTC,CASSLRSGEQFF,NA,TRBJ2-1,NA,TRBV5-4
TGTGCCAGCAGCTTAGCGGTAGGCTCCGAGCAGTACTTC,CASSLAVGSEQYF,NA,TRBJ2-7,NA,TRBV11-3
TGCGCCAGCAGCCAAACCGGGACTAGCTACGAGCAGTACTTC,CASSQTGTSYEQYF,TRBD2,TRBJ2-7,NA,TRBV4-1
TGTGCCATCAGTGAGTCTACGGGAGGGGGTGAGCAGTTCTTC,CAISESTGGGEQFF,TRBD2,TRBJ2-1,once,TRBV10-3
TGCAGTGCGAGAGTGGGAGATACGCAGTATTTT,CSARVGDTQYF,NA,TRBJ2-3,NA,TRBV20-1
TGTGCCACCAGCAAATGGAGGGGGGACGAGCAGTACTTC,CATSKWRGDEQYF,NA,TRBJ2-7,NA,TRBV15
TGTGCCAGCAGCCCACCTGGACTAGCGGGCGTCGGTGAGCAGTTCTTC,CASSPPGLAGVGEQFF,TRBD2,TRBJ2-1,NA,TRBV28
TGTGCCAGCAGTTTATTGGGACGGACTAGCAATCAGCCCCAGCATTTT,CASSLLGRTSNQPQHF,NA,TRBJ1-5,NA,TRBV27
TGTGCCAGCAGAGTGACAGGCTCCTACGAGCAGTACTTC,CASRVTGSYEQYF,NA,TRBJ2-7,NA,TRBV27
TGTGCCAGCAGTCTCTCGAGAAGCCTTAATGAAAAACTGTTTTTT,CASSLSRSLNEKLFF,NA,TRBJ1-4,NA,TRBV7-9
TGCAGCGTTGTCCTGGAGGGTTTAGAGACCCAGTACTTC,CSVVLEGLETQYF,NA,TRBJ2-5,once,TRBV29-1
TGTGCCAGAAGCACCCGGGACAGCTATTCTGGGGCCAACGTCCTGACTTTC,CARSTRDSYSGANVLTF,TRBD1,TRBJ2-6,NA,TRBV5-3
TGTGCCAGCACCCAAAGGGGGTTCACCGGGGAGCTGTTTTTT,CASTQRGFTGELFF,NA,TRBJ2-2,once,TRBV27
TGCAGCGGCGGGACAGGGCTTGCCGGGGAGCTGTTTTTT,CSGGTGLAGELFF,TRBD1,TRBJ2-2,NA,TRBV29-1
TGCGCCAGCAGCTTGGCCCCACTAGCGGACGAGCAGTACTTC,CASSLAPLADEQYF,TRBD2,TRBJ2-7,once,TRBV5-1
TGCAGCGTTGAAGAGTGGACAGGGCTGGAGACCCAGTACTTC,CSVEEWTGLETQYF,TRBD1,TRBJ2-5,NA,TRBV29-1
TGTGCCAGCAGCTTGGACCCGTATAGCAATCAGCCCCAGCATTTT,CASSLDPYSNQPQHF,NA,TRBJ1-5,NA,TRBV5-4
TGTGCCAGCAGCACACACGACAGGAGGTTGAACGAGCAGTACTTC,CASSTHDRRLNEQYF,NA,TRBJ2-7,NA,TRBV9
TGTGCCAGCAGTGAATACTGGGGGAGCTCCTACGAGCAGTACTTC,CASSEYWGSSYEQYF,NA,TRBJ2-7,NA,TRBV6-1
TGTGCCAGCAGTCCTACAGGCACCGTGCTCTACGAGCAGTACTTC,CASSPTGTVLYEQYF,NA,TRBJ2-7,NA,TRBV27
TGTGCCATCAGTGGTCCGGGACTAGGAAGGGGAGGGCGCACAGATACGCAGTATTTT,CAISGPGLGRGGRTDTQYF,TRBD2,TRBJ2-3,NA,TRBV10-3
TGTGCCAGCATTACAGGCAGGGGGCGCGGGGAGCTGTTTTTT,CASITGRGRGELFF,TRBD1,TRBJ2-2,NA,TRBV6-9
TGTGCCAGCAGGGCCTCCGGGACAGGCCAAGAGACCCAGTACTTC,CASRASGTGQETQYF,TRBD1,TRBJ2-5,NA,TRBV7-8
TGTGCCAGTAGTATGATCGAGGCGGGAGGGGCCTACAATGAGCAGTTCTTC,CASSMIEAGGAYNEQFF,TRBD2,TRBJ2-1,NA,TRBV19
TGTGCCAGCGCGTGGAGACTTTCCTACGAGCAGTACTTC,CASAWRLSYEQYF,NA,TRBJ2-7,once,TRBV27
TGCGCCAGCAGGGACGGGAACACTGAAGCTTTCTTT,CASRDGNTEAFF,NA,TRBJ1-1,once,TRBV5-1
TGTGCCAGCAGTCATACAGGGAACACTGAAGCTTTCTTT,CASSHTGNTEAFF,NA,TRBJ1-1,NA,TRBV27